The 28 T cell receptor beta chains below were found in one sample sequenced in a study of monozygotic twins with inflammatory bowel disease (dated by TCRdb to between 2019 and 2020). Library preparation employed 5' RACE. The instrument was an Illumina HiSeq 2500. TCRdb reprocessed the reads into one record per CDR3 protein sequence, lacking DNA. This sample's listing comprises 200,000 to 250,000 distinct CDR3 sequences. Together, the top ten hold around 7.7% of the sample. The sequenced sample was blood. The receptors come from a human donor with ulcerative colitis or Crohn's disease, or a healthy co-twin of an affected twin (not recorded which).

The chain carries TRBV4-3 and TRBJ2-1; TCRdb outputs TRBD2, but without DNA this stays unchecked. The CDR3 is 18 residues long. CDR1 and CDR2 (germline): LGHNA, YSLEER. CDR3 region: CASSQEFFGLAGGNEQFF.

V and J are TRBV29-1 and TRBJ1-2. The germline V gene encodes CDR1 SQVTM and CDR2 ANQGSEA. The CDR3 runs to 13 residues. The CDR3: CSVRALENYGYTF.

This sequence joins TRBV4-2 and TRBJ1-4; checking the TCRdb D call of TRBD1 is not possible without DNA. CDR3 size: 14 residues. Germline CDR1 reads LGHNA; CDR2 reads YNFKEQ. The CDR3: CASSQDRGLEKLFF.

The chain is built from TRBV4-2 and TRBJ1-6. In germline, CDR1 is LGHNA, CDR2 YNFKEQ. This CDR3 comprises 17 residues. CDR3 sequence reads: CASSQDHLGSVNSPLHF.

V usage is TRBV7-8 and J usage is TRBJ1-1. The germline V gene encodes CDR1 SGHVS and CDR2 FQNEAQ. This CDR3 region has 14 residues. Here the CDR3 reads CASSLMEMNTEAFF.

V and J are TRBV4-2 and TRBJ2-1; TCRdb's assignment of TRBD2 cannot be checked, as there is no DNA. This CDR3 has 17 amino acids. The germline gives CDR1 LGHNA, CDR2 YNFKEQ. CDR3 region: CASSRFGGLAEYNEQFF.

This rearrangement joins TRBV18 to TRBJ2-5. Germline V gene lookup returns CDR1 KGHSH and CDR2 LQKENI. CDR3 size: 14 residues. CDR3 protein: CASSPPVGQETQYF.

J is TRBJ1-1 and V is TRBV7-3; TCRdb's D call, TRBD1, is unchecked because there is no DNA. Germline V gives CDR1 SGHTA, CDR2 FQGTGA. CDR3 size: 14 residues. CDR3 protein: CASSRTGTGGEAFF.

This chain joins TRBV6-1 and TRBJ1-1; TCRdb's D gene call, TRBD1, goes unchecked for lack of DNA. CDR1 MNHNS and CDR2 SASEGT come from the germline V gene. This CDR3 is built from 16 residues. The CDR3 sequence is CASRPGGGRMNTEAFF.

J is TRBJ2-1 and V is TRBV20-1; checking the TCRdb D call of TRBD2 is not possible without DNA. From germline, CDR1 is DFQATT and CDR2 SNEGSKA (reference sequence). This CDR3 spans 13 amino acids. CDR3 residues: CSASRDFSNEQFF.

V is TRBV5-1 and J is TRBJ2-1. Germline CDR1 SGHRS, CDR2 YFSETQ. There are 15 residues in the CDR3. CDR3 amino acids: CASSLAQDGRDEQFF.

The chain is built from TRBV20-1 and TRBJ2-5; the D gene TCRdb calls, TRBD2, cannot be checked with no DNA. CDR1 and CDR2 from the germline V gene are DFQATT and SNEGSKA (reference sequence). The CDR3 runs 14 residues. CDR3 amino acids: CSASRLAEWETQYF.

The J gene is TRBJ2-7, the V gene TRBV5-1; the TRBD2 assignment by TCRdb is unverifiable without DNA. The length of the CDR3 is 16 residues. The germline gives CDR1 SGHRS, CDR2 YFSETQ. The CDR3 reads CASSWATSGGDYEQYF. The complete variable domain, with remaining parts taken from reference TRBV5-1 and TRBJ2-7, reads KAGVTQTPRYLIKTRGQQVTLSCSPISGHRSVSWYQQTPGQGLQFLFEYFSETQRNKGNFPGRFSGRQFSNSRSEMNVSTLELGDSALYLCASSWATSGGDYEQYFGPGTRLTVT.

This sequence joins TRBV6-6 and TRBJ1-5. CDR1 MNHNY and CDR2 SVGAGI come from the germline V gene (reference sequence). The CDR3 covers 12 residues. CDR3 sequence reads: CASSWGMEPQHF.

The chain is built from TRBV7-2 and TRBJ1-1. The germline gives CDR1 SGHTA, CDR2 FQGNSA. The CDR3 is 15 residues long. The CDR3 spells CASSLESGPNTEAFF.

This chain links TRBV4-1 with TRBJ2-7. Germline V gene data show CDR1 as MGHRA and CDR2 as YSYEKL. This CDR3 region has 16 residues. CDR3 region: CASSQDLGQIYDEQYF.

The rearrangement joins TRBV6-1 to TRBJ1-2. CDR3 size: 13 residues. The V gene's germline CDR1 is MNHNS and CDR2 SASEGT. The CDR3 loop reads CASSEQSSYGYTF.

The chain recombines TRBV5-1 with TRBJ2-7; TCRdb selects TRBD1, and the lack of DNA leaves this call unchecked. This CDR3 is built from 14 residues. From germline, CDR1 is SGHRS and CDR2 YFSETQ. The CDR3 sequence is CASSLTGDGYEQYF. Full variable domain (remainder filled in from reference TRBV5-1 and TRBJ2-7): KAGVTQTPRYLIKTRGQQVTLSCSPISGHRSVSWYQQTPGQGLQFLFEYFSETQRNKGNFPGRFSGRQFSNSRSEMNVSTLELGDSALYLCASSLTGDGYEQYFGPGTRLTVT.

The chain couples TRBV5-1 to TRBJ1-1; with no DNA, the TCRdb D assignment of TRBD1 cannot be verified. CDR3 length: 15 amino acids. Looked up from germline, CDR1 is SGHRS and CDR2 is YFSETQ. CDR3 sequence reads: CASSPGQGGSTEAFF.

This sequence joins TRBV6-2 or TRBV6-3 and TRBJ2-7; TCRdb's D call, TRBD2, is unchecked because there is no DNA. The CDR3 runs to 14 residues. The germline V gene has CDR1 MNHEY and CDR2 SVGEGT. The CDR3 sequence is CATTRTSGSYEQYF.

The chain uses TRBV5-1 and TRBJ1-5; TCRdb proposes TRBD1, but this gene call is untestable without DNA. CDR1 and CDR2 (germline): SGHRS, YFSETQ. This CDR3 comprises 14 residues. CDR3 in amino acids: CASRKDSSNQPQHF.

This chain joins TRBV20-1 and TRBJ2-2. CDR1 and CDR2 (germline): DFQATT, SNEGSKA (reference sequence). The CDR3 runs to 12 residues. CDR3 sequence reads: CSAPKSTGELFF.

The rearrangement uses TRBV6-6 and TRBJ2-5; TCRdb lists TRBD2, though no DNA is available to test this call. CDR1 and CDR2 (germline): MNHNY, SVGAGI (reference sequence). The CDR3 covers 14 residues. The CDR3 is CASRARTSQETQYF.

The chain carries TRBV7-9 and TRBJ1-1; lacking DNA, the TRBD1 call made by TCRdb goes unchecked. This CDR3 has 14 amino acids. Germline values: CDR1 SEHNR, CDR2 FQNEAQ (reference sequence). CDR3 amino acids: CASSLRDRNTEAFF.

The rearrangement links TRBV29-1 to TRBJ2-1; the D call from TCRdb, TRBD1, cannot be confirmed without DNA. The germline V gene encodes CDR1 SQVTM and CDR2 ANQGSEA. This CDR3 is 15 amino acids long. CDR3 residues: CSVEGADSSYNEQFF.

The rearrangement joins TRBV3-1 to TRBJ2-3; TCRdb's D call, TRBD2, is unchecked because there is no DNA. The CDR3 is 14 residues long. The germline V gene has CDR1 LGHDT and CDR2 YNNKEL (reference sequence). This CDR3 reads CASSRSGGSDTQYF.

The CDR3 sequence: CSVQEDAYEQYF. V and J are TRBV29-1 and TRBJ2-7. The CDR3 extends over 12 amino acids. CDR1 is SQVTM, CDR2 ANQGSEA, per germline.

The chain couples TRBV20-1 to TRBJ2-4; TCRdb proposes TRBD2, but this gene call is untestable without DNA. CDR3 length: 13 amino acids. Germline CDR1 reads DFQATT; CDR2 reads SNEGSKA (reference sequence). CDR3 sequence: CSAGRDLVNIQYF.